This TCR beta chain appears in the sequencing data of a study of blood T cell repertoires in COVID-19 (TCRdb year 2020). Broadly, across the study: Samples from collaborators originated in the United States, Italy and Spain and spanned both the acute and convalescent phases of COVID-19. The material from the prospective study consisted of cDNA or gDNA derived from T cells, B-cell-depleted T cells, or PBMCs. Deeply sampled blood TCRbeta repertoires from subjects exposed to, actively infected with, or recovered from COVID-19 were included in the dataset. The repertoires were released in a freely available public database meant as a resource for research on the immune response to SARS-CoV-2. The samples were drawn from the first 160 participants of the ongoing ImmuneRACE study and from roughly 1,300 subjects provided by 6 global collaborators. The sample metadata nearly always contained a de-identified subject ID, COVID-19 status, age in years and sex. Where available, HLA class I and class II types were obtained from metadata supplied by the sample provider rather than from assay-based typing. Paper-wide results and their limitations: The quantity of clinical and demographic metadata differed by source and by participant and was supplied without curation.

Concerning this clone: There is no known antigen for this receptor. No base qualities exist here, and no much larger clone lies one base off it.

The germline V and J ends show losses of 3 bases and 4 bases respectively, and no gene match explains 5 bases of the junction. In the germline V gene, CDR1 corresponds to KGHSH and CDR2 to LQKENI. The CDR3, cysteine through phenylalanine, is 15 amino acids long. The read is trimmed to its CDR3 DNA, 45 bases read in frame from base 1. TCRbeta CDR3 regions were amplified from genomic DNA using the immunoSEQ Assay, a bias-controlled multiplex PCR. As for the original processing: Within the assay, amplification of reference gene primers was used to estimate how many nucleated cells each sample contained. To quantify the absolute abundance of each unique TCRbeta CDR3 rearrangement, sequence reads were collapsed and filtered. For each sample, productive Simpson clonality was calculated as the square root of Simpson's diversity index over productive rearrangements. The immuneACCESS repertoire file appears here via TCRdb, limited to in-frame rearrangements. These files lack a portion of the clones; in checked studies, under half of the deficit traces to unresolved V genes, and the cause of the others is not known. D and trimming come from the DNA, and the V and J calls and clone size come from that table. In all, the sample holds approximately 190,000 clones, and roughly 80% of those were seen once. Over 13% of the sample is held by the ten biggest clonotypes.

Each collaborating institution followed its own protocols to collect whole blood in K2EDTA tubes. For TCRbeta analysis, collaborator samples were shipped as frozen whole blood, as isolated PBMCs, or as DNA extracted from either sample type. The sequence is built from TRBV18 and TRBJ2-1, with TRBD1 identical over 8 junction bases. The clonotype originates from a young man with active or convalescent COVID-19. Material for sequencing was peripheral blood. The CDR3 reads as follows: CASSPAGTGYNEQFF. Read as DNA, the sequence is TGTGCCAGCTCACCCGCCGGGACAGGTTACAATGAGCAGTTCTTC.